This paragraph covers one TCR beta chain sequence. Here immunoSEQ multiplex PCR was the method, and the copy in TCRdb shows in-frame clones only, minus some. The sample gives 65,000 to 90,000 clones, roughly 86% of which show up once; roughly 20% is in the top ten. The CDR3 covers 15 residues. Germline V gene data show CDR1 as MDHEN and CDR2 as SYDVKM. Deletions cut 4 bases from V and 7 bases from J, with 19 bases between. The data stem from a study of control samples from healthy donors and cancer patients. The sequence came from a middle-aged man in good health. Sequenced: blood. This sequence joins TRBV28 and TRBJ1-2, with D possibly being TRBD1 (6 bases). CDR3 nucleotide sequence: TGTGCCAGCAGTTGGGGTACCGGGGTCAGGGGTGGCTACACCTTC. This translates into CASSWGTGVRGGYTF.